This T cell receptor (beta chain) was recovered during a study of T-cell memory formation after mild COVID-19. On the study more broadly: Across donors, TCR clusters were largely donor specific.

In TCRdb, the 5' RACE reads were re-called with MiXCR into one record per CDR3 protein. The sample contains about 130,000 distinct CDR3 sequences, over 15% of which appear only once. This clonotype was seen a handful of times. Germline CDR1 and CDR2: SQVTM and ANQGSEA. The CDR3 length is 12 residues. Trimming removed 7 bases at V and 4 bases at J, with 13 bases between. This clonotype was sampled from a man younger than 35 who had mild COVID-19 (a few samples of this study predate the infection). Cell type and time point are not known. This chain connects TRBV29-1 to TRBJ1-1; D may be TRBD1 (6 bases). The source material was PBMCs or a T cell subset sorted from them (not recorded which). The CDR3 DNA follows: TGCAGCGCCGAACGGGGGGCCACTGAAGCTTTCTTT. As protein: CSAERGATEAFF.